Detailed here is one T cell receptor (beta chain). The data derive from a study of blood T cell repertoires in COVID-19. Study background: Whether acute or convalescent, the COVID-19 samples came from the United States, Italy and Spain.

In assigning cohorts, the study relied on participant-reported clinical history. In germline, CDR1 is MNHEY, CDR2 SMNVEV (reference sequence). The CDR3 runs 16 residues. The junction had 11 bases not matched to a gene; V was cut back by 8 bases and J by 5 bases. Methods used by the authors: By means of reference gene primer amplification, nucleated cell counts were estimated. Clones were read by immunoSEQ multiplex PCR, and TCRdb kept only the in-frame ones, dropping some. The D gene and trimming were derived from the DNA, and the V and J assignments and clone size from that table. Here the sample spans roughly 250,000 clones, roughly 86% being singletons.

This sequence joins TRBV27 and TRBJ1-6; TRBD1 aligns across 8 bases. The clonotype originates from a woman aged 35 to 49 with acute COVID-19. The sample consisted of PBMCs or T cells enriched from blood (not recorded which). CDR3 coding DNA: TGTGCCAGCGGTACAGGGGGTTCTGCAGATAATTCACCCCTCCACTTT. Its protein product is CASGTGGSADNSPLHF.